This T cell receptor (beta chain) was documented in a study of Graves' ophthalmopathy and Graves' hyperthyroidism. The study's findings and limits: With over 85% sensitivity and around 80% specificity, a 13-signature model separated ophthalmopathy from stable hyperthyroidism. Ophthalmopathy progression was predicted with approximately 64% sensitivity and roughly 72% specificity.

Patients were excluded if they had other autoimmune diseases or uncontrolled infections, and likewise if pregnancy or lactation applied. Comment on this clonotype: What it recognizes is unknown. This may come from a read error, since a much larger clone is one base off.

Unmatched junction bases numbered 7, after V lost 4 bases and J lost 0 bases. There are 17 residues in the CDR3. The germline V gene has CDR1 SGHTA and CDR2 FQGNSA. Amplification targeted the TCR beta CDR3 regions, with RNA transcripts as the source material. RT-PCR was first run with HTBI primers, then multiplex PCR in a second round. One entry per CDR3 protein results from TCRdb running MiXCR on the multiplex PCR reads. The table has around 520,000 distinct CDR3 sequences, about two fifths seen once. This receptor was taken from an adult man with Graves' hyperthyroidism. The chain recombines TRBV7-2 with TRBJ1-4, with 8 bases aligning to TRBD1. Sequencing was carried out using peripheral blood or thyroid tissue (not recorded which). The CDR3: CASSSWDRRSTNEKLFF. CDR3 DNA: TGTGCCAGCAGCTCCTGGGACAGGCGGTCAACTAATGAAAAACTGTTTTTT.